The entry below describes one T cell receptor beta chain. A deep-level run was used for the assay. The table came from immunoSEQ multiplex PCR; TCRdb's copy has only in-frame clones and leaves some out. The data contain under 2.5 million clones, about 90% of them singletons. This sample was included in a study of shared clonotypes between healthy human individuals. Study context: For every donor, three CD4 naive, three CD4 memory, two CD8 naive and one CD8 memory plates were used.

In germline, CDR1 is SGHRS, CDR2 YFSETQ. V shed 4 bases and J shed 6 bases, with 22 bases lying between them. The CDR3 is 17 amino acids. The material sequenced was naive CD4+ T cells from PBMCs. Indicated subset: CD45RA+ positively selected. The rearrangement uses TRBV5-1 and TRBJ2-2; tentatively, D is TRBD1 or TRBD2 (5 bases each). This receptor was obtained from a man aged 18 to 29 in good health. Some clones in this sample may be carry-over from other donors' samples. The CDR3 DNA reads TGCGCCAGCAGCCCCCCCCTGGGGGATGGATCCGCCGGGGAGCTGTTTTTT. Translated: CASSPPLGDGSAGELFF.